This T cell receptor beta chain was sequenced in a study of post-analysis software for immune sequencing data. Findings and caveats of the study: Elevated frequency relative to controls characterized roughly five TRBV segments in patients, TRBV5-6, TRBV5-1 and TRBV20-1 among them.

Germline V gene lookup returns CDR1 SGHAT and CDR2 FQDESV (reference sequence). This CDR3 is 14 amino acids long. V gave up 6 bases and J gave up 7 bases; unmatched junction bases: 8. TCR beta cDNA libraries had unique molecular identifiers. A population of 1 to 10 million T cells gave rise to roughly 0.5 million cDNA molecules. TCRdb re-analysed the PCR reads in MiXCR, keeping a single row per CDR3 protein. The table includes roughly 600,000 distinct CDR3 sequences, roughly two fifths detected once. For this clonotype: Antigen specificity is unknown.

The sequence came from a girl under 18 with multiple sclerosis. The rearrangement uses TRBV11-1 and TRBJ1-4; 7 nucleotides match TRBD1. Sample: blood. In DNA, the CDR3 is TGTGCCAGCAGGGGGACAGCTAACTCTGAAAAACTGTTTTTT. This encodes CASRGTANSEKLFF.